This T cell receptor (beta chain) was found in a study of technical replicates of blood from four donors. Produced via immunoSEQ multiplex PCR; TCRdb's table is partial and in-frame only. The table includes about 70,000 clones, 95% to 97% detected once. The ends were cut back, 4 bases at V and 3 bases at J, with 7 bases in the middle. The CDR3 extends over 12 amino acids. CDR1 is SQVTM and CDR2 is ANQGSEA in the germline V gene. The sequencing sample was made of T cells isolated from PBMCs. The rearrangement links TRBV29-1 to TRBJ1-5; no clear D. The TCR originated in a human donor in good health. CDR3 DNA: TGCAGCGTTGGGGAGCCCAATCAGCCCCAGCATTTT. It encodes CSVGEPNQPQHF.